The clone carrying this TCR beta chain has only a few counts. Via MiXCR, TCRdb re-called the PCR reads, giving one row per CDR3 protein. The sample consists of tens of thousands of distinct CDR3 sequences, roughly 50% of them appearing once. Time point given: late sampling 161 to 241 days after vaccination in three convalescent patients. The CDR3 runs to 13 residues. Germline values: CDR1 DFQATT, CDR2 SNEGSKA (reference sequence). V shed 7 bases and J 2 bases; nucleotides not matched to a gene: 7. This record belongs to a study of vaccination and CD4 T cells after COVID-19. This material consisted of CD4+ T cells from blood, taken about 7 months after SARS-CoV-2 vaccination. This clonotype originated in a human donor who had recovered from COVID-19. The chain carries TRBV20-1 and TRBJ2-5; 7 positions match TRBD1. The CDR3 region has the DNA TGCAGTGTCAGCTACAGGGGACAAGAGACCCAGTACTTC. This gives the protein CSVSYRGQETQYF.